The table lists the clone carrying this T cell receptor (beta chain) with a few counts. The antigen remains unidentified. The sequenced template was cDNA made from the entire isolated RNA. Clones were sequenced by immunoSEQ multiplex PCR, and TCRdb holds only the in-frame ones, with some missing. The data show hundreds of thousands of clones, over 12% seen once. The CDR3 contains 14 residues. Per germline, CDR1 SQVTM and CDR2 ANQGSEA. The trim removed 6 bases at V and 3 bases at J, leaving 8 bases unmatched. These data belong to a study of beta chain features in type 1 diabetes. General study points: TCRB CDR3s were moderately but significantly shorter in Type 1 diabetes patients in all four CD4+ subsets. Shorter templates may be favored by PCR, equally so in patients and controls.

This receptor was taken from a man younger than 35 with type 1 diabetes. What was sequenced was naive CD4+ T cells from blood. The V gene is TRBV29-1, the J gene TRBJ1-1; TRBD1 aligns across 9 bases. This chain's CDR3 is CSVRLRDRDTEAFF. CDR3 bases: TGCAGCGTAAGGCTCCGGGACAGGGACACTGAAGCTTTCTTT.